The rows below give T cell receptor beta chains drawn from one sample of a study of blood T cells in healthy people across ages. TCRdb called the 5' RACE reads again in MiXCR, with one record for every CDR3 protein. The sample contains more than 1,400,000 distinct CDR3 sequences, 42% of which appear only once. What was sequenced was blood. The receptors were gathered from a woman under 30 in good health. Each CDR3 is given with its conserved first and last residue. A D gene is named only where the DNA matches it firmly. Only some rows state a clone size, as once, few, many or a class for expanded clones.

V: TRBV4-1
size: few
D: NA
J: TRBJ1-4
CDR3: CASSQVGVNEKLFF
DNA: TGCGCCAGCAGCCAAGTGGGGGTGAATGAAAAACTGTTTTTT

V: TRBV10-2
size: NA
D: TRBD2
J: TRBJ2-1
CDR3: CASRRGDPYNEQFF
DNA: TGCGCCAGCCGACGGGGGGACCCCTACAATGAGCAGTTCTTC

V: TRBV5-6
size: NA
D: NA
J: TRBJ1-5
CDR3: CASTIWGYSNQPQHF
DNA: TGTGCCAGCACCATCTGGGGGTATAGCAATCAGCCCCAGCATTTT

V: TRBV12-3/TRBV12-4
size: few
D: NA
J: TRBJ1-2
CDR3: CASSLGSARGAGGYTF
DNA: TGTGCCAGCAGTTTAGGGTCTGCAAGGGGCGCAGGGGGCTACACCTTC

V: TRBV5-5
size: few
D: NA
J: TRBJ2-1
CDR3: CASSPGSQGRKFNEQFF
DNA: TGTGCCAGCAGCCCGGGGTCCCAGGGACGGAAATTCAATGAGCAGTTCTTC

V: TRBV20-1
size: NA
D: TRBD2
J: TRBJ2-7
CDR3: CSATAAGGPQYF
DNA: TGCAGTGCTACGGCAGCGGGAGGGCCGCAGTACTTC

V: TRBV10-3
size: once
D: TRBD1
J: TRBJ2-1
CDR3: CAIRGGQGDYEQFF
DNA: TGTGCCATCAGGGGGGGACAGGGAGACTACGAGCAGTTCTTC

V: TRBV5-1
size: few
D: TRBD2
J: TRBJ2-1
CDR3: CASSLRDYLAEQFF
DNA: TGCGCCAGCAGCCTCCGGGACTACCTCGCGGAGCAGTTCTTC

V: TRBV12-3/TRBV12-4
size: NA
D: NA
J: TRBJ2-7
CDR3: CASSFDDEQYF
DNA: TGTGCCAGCAGTTTTGACGACGAGCAGTACTTC

V: TRBV12-3/TRBV12-4
size: few
D: NA
J: TRBJ2-7
CDR3: CASSRSTEQYF
DNA: TGTGCCAGCAGTAGGTCCACCGAGCAGTACTTC

V: TRBV5-1
size: NA
D: NA
J: TRBJ2-7
CDR3: CASSLPDGSYEQYF
DNA: TGCGCCAGCAGCTTGCCGGACGGATCCTACGAGCAGTACTTC

V: TRBV29-1
size: few
D: NA
J: TRBJ1-2
CDR3: CSVEDFSPRNYGYTF
DNA: TGCAGCGTTGAAGATTTTTCACCCCGTAACTATGGCTACACCTTC

V: TRBV7-9
size: few
D: TRBD2
J: TRBJ2-3
CDR3: CASSPRLAGVKDTQYF
DNA: TGTGCCAGCAGCCCTCGACTAGCGGGAGTTAAAGATACGCAGTATTTT

V: TRBV4-1
size: NA
D: NA
J: TRBJ2-5
CDR3: CASSLGGANIGSEQYF
DNA: TGCGCCAGCAGCCTTGGGGGGGCTAATATTGGTAGTGAGCAGTACTTC

V: TRBV2
size: few
D: NA
J: TRBJ2-7
CDR3: CASQNPTLNYEQYF
DNA: TGTGCCAGCCAAAATCCGACCCTGAACTACGAGCAGTACTTC

V: TRBV12-3/TRBV12-4
size: once
D: NA
J: TRBJ2-3
CDR3: CASSFPNTDMQYF
DNA: TGTGCCAGCAGTTTTCCGAACACAGATATGCAGTATTTC

V: TRBV20-1
size: NA
D: TRBD2
J: TRBJ2-3
CDR3: CSQPRLAGRPLNTDTQYF
DNA: TGCAGTCAACCGAGACTAGCGGGGAGGCCGTTGAACACAGATACGCAGTATTTT

V: TRBV2
size: NA
D: NA
J: TRBJ2-2
CDR3: CASSGEQRITGELFF
DNA: TGTGCCAGCAGTGGTGAACAGCGGATCACCGGGGAGCTGTTTTTT

V: TRBV20-1
size: few
D: NA
J: TRBJ2-7
CDR3: CSAQEHGLTWDEQYF
DNA: TGCAGTGCCCAAGAGCACGGGCTAACCTGGGACGAGCAGTACTTC

V: TRBV9
size: NA
D: TRBD2
J: TRBJ2-7
CDR3: CASSGLGGTYEQYF
DNA: TGTGCCAGCAGCGGACTCGGGGGGACCTACGAGCAGTACTTC

V: TRBV2
size: NA
D: TRBD2
J: TRBJ2-6
CDR3: CASSISGRSGANVLTF
DNA: TGTGCCAGCAGTATTAGCGGGAGATCTGGGGCCAACGTCCTGACTTTC

V: TRBV10-3
size: once
D: NA
J: TRBJ2-2
CDR3: CTIANTGELFF
DNA: TGTACCATCGCTAACACCGGGGAGCTGTTTTTT

V: TRBV10-3
size: NA
D: TRBD1
J: TRBJ2-4
CDR3: CAISGTATGTNEKYF
DNA: TGTGCCATCAGTGGAACGGCGACAGGGACAAACGAGAAGTACTTC

V: TRBV29-1
size: NA
D: TRBD2
J: TRBJ2-7
CDR3: CSSRTTSGGYNEQYF
DNA: TGCAGCTCCCGAACGACTAGCGGGGGGTACAATGAGCAGTACTTC

V: TRBV24-1
size: NA
D: NA
J: TRBJ1-1
CDR3: CASTDRMNTEAFF
DNA: TGTGCCTCCACCGACAGAATGAACACTGAAGCTTTCTTT

V: TRBV7-9
size: NA
D: NA
J: TRBJ1-1
CDR3: CASSLGESEAFF
DNA: TGTGCCAGCAGCTTAGGGGAATCTGAAGCTTTCTTT

V: TRBV11-2
size: NA
D: TRBD2
J: TRBJ2-7
CDR3: CASTYLAGEPYEQYF
DNA: TGTGCCAGCACCTACCTAGCGGGGGAGCCCTACGAGCAGTACTTC

V: TRBV29-1
size: NA
D: NA
J: TRBJ2-7
CDR3: CSVSMDSYEQYF
DNA: TGCAGCGTTTCCATGGACTCCTACGAGCAGTACTTC

V: TRBV29-1
size: NA
D: TRBD2
J: TRBJ2-7
CDR3: CSVRSGGGEQYF
DNA: TGCAGCGTTCGTTCCGGCGGGGGGGAGCAGTACTTC

V: TRBV4-1
size: NA
D: NA
J: TRBJ1-5
CDR3: CASSQTGTGNQPQHF
DNA: TGCGCCAGCAGCCAAACCGGGACCGGCAATCAGCCCCAGCATTTT

V: TRBV4-1
size: few
D: TRBD2
J: TRBJ2-3
CDR3: CASSPLGGGPRDTQYF
DNA: TGCGCCAGCAGCCCCCTTGGGGGAGGGCCCCGTGATACGCAGTATTTT

V: TRBV5-1
size: few
D: NA
J: TRBJ1-1
CDR3: CASSLVSRGEAFF
DNA: TGCGCCAGCAGCTTGGTCAGCCGGGGTGAAGCTTTCTTT

V: TRBV29-1
size: few
D: NA
J: TRBJ1-1
CDR3: CSALPSRNTEAFF
DNA: TGCAGCGCCCTACCCAGTAGGAACACTGAAGCTTTCTTT

V: TRBV7-9
size: few
D: NA
J: TRBJ2-2
CDR3: CASSLVPGRGELFF
DNA: TGTGCCAGCAGCTTAGTCCCCGGTCGAGGGGAGCTGTTTTTT

V: TRBV20-1
size: NA
D: TRBD1
J: TRBJ1-5
CDR3: CSASKNGQGYQPQHF
DNA: TGCAGTGCTAGCAAGAACGGACAGGGGTATCAGCCCCAGCATTTT

V: TRBV6-2/TRBV6-3
size: many
D: NA
J: TRBJ2-5
CDR3: CASSYSMETQYF
DNA: TGTGCCAGCAGTTACTCGATGGAGACCCAGTACTTC

V: TRBV7-9
size: few
D: NA
J: TRBJ1-1
CDR3: CASSLLAETEAFF
DNA: TGTGCCAGCAGCCTCCTCGCAGAGACTGAAGCTTTCTTT

V: TRBV12-3/TRBV12-4
size: NA
D: NA
J: TRBJ1-4
CDR3: CASSGEIPGELFF
DNA: TGTGCCAGCAGCGGGGAGATCCCAGGGGAACTGTTTTTT

V: TRBV14
size: NA
D: NA
J: TRBJ2-7
CDR3: CASSQWGFREQYF
DNA: TGTGCCAGCAGCCAGTGGGGTTTCCGTGAGCAGTACTTC

V: TRBV28
size: few
D: TRBD2
J: TRBJ2-7
CDR3: CASSEHGGVVRDEQYF
DNA: TGTGCCAGCAGCGAGCACGGGGGGGTAGTAAGGGACGAGCAGTACTTC